This TCR beta chain was recovered during a study of CD8 T cells in Susac syndrome. Study findings and constraints: Individuals included in the TCR sequencing and HLA analysis were acknowledged by the study to be relatively few in number.

RNA in amounts of about 0.5 to 1 ug was reverse transcribed with random hexamers. immunoSEQ multiplex PCR amplified TCR beta CDR3 across 54 Vbeta, 13 Jbeta. From the immunoSEQ multiplex PCR reads, TCRdb called clonotypes with MiXCR, one entry per CDR3 protein. The table includes 100,000 to 150,000 distinct CDR3 sequences, more than 90% detected once. The CDR3 has 15 residues. Trimming shortened V by 6 bases and J by 2 bases, and 15 bases separated the two germline ends. Per germline, CDR1 SNHLY and CDR2 FYNNEI. The sequenced target, TCR beta, came from blood CD8+ and CD4+ T cells. Negative isolation was used for CD8+ and CD4+ T cells and FACS enrichment for TEMRA cells. This clonotype was seen only once. Its matching antigen is unknown.

The V gene is TRBV2, the J gene TRBJ2-3; D possibly matches TRBD1 or TRBD2 (5 bases each). The clonotype originates from a human donor in good health. Sequencing used CD4+ T cells from PBMCs. CDR3 nucleotide sequence: TGTGCCAGCAGAGACGGGACCAAGCACACAGATACGCAGTATTTT. Its translation is CASRDGTKHTDTQYF.